These T cell receptor beta chains were read from a single sample in a study of shared clonotypes between healthy human individuals. TCRdb's copy holds only in-frame clones and misses some; the assay was immunoSEQ multiplex PCR. This sample has more than 2 million clones, with around 95% found just once. Sequencing used naive CD4+ T cells sorted from blood. The source of these receptors is a man in his late teens or twenties in good health. Each CDR3 is given with its conserved first and last residue. D genes are given only for firm matches. Clone size appears in some rows only: once, few, many, or a class for an expanded clone.

V gene,D gene,J gene,clone size,CDR3 DNA,CDR3 protein
TRBV9,.,TRBJ1-3,.,TGTGCCAGCAGCGTAGATACCCCTGGAAACACCATATATTTT,CASSVDTPGNTIYF
TRBV6-1,.,TRBJ2-5,.,TGTGCCAGCAGGCTCGTAGAGACCCAGTACTTC,CASRLVETQYF
TRBV10-1,.,TRBJ1-1,.,TGCGCCAGCAGTGAGCACAGAAACACTGAAGCTTTCTTT,CASSEHRNTEAFF
TRBV6-5,TRBD2,TRBJ2-7,.,TGTGCCAGCAGTACTAGCGGGAGTTATTACGAGCAGTACTTC,CASSTSGSYYEQYF
TRBV19,.,TRBJ2-7,.,TGTGCCAGTAGTATAGATTGGAGGGGGGCCGGCGAGCAGTACTTC,CASSIDWRGAGEQYF
TRBV5-5,.,TRBJ1-2,.,TGTGCCAGCAGCAGTTCTGATTATGGTGGCTACACCTTC,CASSSSDYGGYTF
TRBV6-5,.,TRBJ2-1,.,TGTGCCAGCAGTTACGAGGCAGCTAATGAGCAGTTCTTC,CASSYEAANEQFF
TRBV11-2,TRBD1,TRBJ2-2,.,TGTGCCAGCAGCTCCCGGGACAGGGGGAAGGTGGAGCTGTTTTTT,CASSSRDRGKVELFF
TRBV7-9,.,TRBJ2-6,few,TGTGCCAGCAGCTTCACGCCGAAGACGGCAGGCTCTGGGGCCAACGTCCTGACTTTC,CASSFTPKTAGSGANVLTF
TRBV27,TRBD1,TRBJ2-7,.,TGTGCCAGCAGTGCCACGACAGGGGGCTTCTACGAGCAGTACTTC,CASSATTGGFYEQYF
TRBV7-9,.,TRBJ1-1,.,TGTGCCAGCAGCTTAGGTGAAGGGACTGAAGCTTTCTTT,CASSLGEGTEAFF
TRBV9,.,TRBJ2-7,.,TGTGCCAGCAGCGTTGGCTCCGGGACAAACTTGGACGAGCAGTACTTC,CASSVGSGTNLDEQYF
TRBV4-1,.,TRBJ2-7,.,TGCGCCAGCACCTCCCCCGGCCGAGGACGGGGCGAGCAGTACTTC,CASTSPGRGRGEQYF
TRBV5-4,TRBD1,TRBJ1-1,.,TGTGCCAGCAGCCCCCCCGGGACAGCGAACACTGAAGCTTTCTTT,CASSPPGTANTEAFF
TRBV28,.,TRBJ1-3,.,TGTGCCAGCAGTCCGCAGGGGTGGAGTCTAAGGGGAAACACCATATATTTT,CASSPQGWSLRGNTIYF
TRBV5-1,.,TRBJ1-4,once,TGCGCCAGCGGACCGGGACACCAGGGTGAAAAACTGTTTTTT,CASGPGHQGEKLFF
TRBV10-3,.,TRBJ2-2,.,TGTGCCATCAGTGGAGAACCGGGAACCGGGGAGCTGTTTTTT,CAISGEPGTGELFF
TRBV7-9,TRBD2,TRBJ2-3,.,TGTGCCAGCAGTCCCGCATCCGGGACTAGCGGCACAGATACGCAGTATTTT,CASSPASGTSGTDTQYF
TRBV2,.,TRBJ1-1,once,TGTGCCAGCAGTGAAAGGGGATTGACGAACACTGAAGCTTTCTTT,CASSERGLTNTEAFF
TRBV7-2,.,TRBJ2-1,.,TGTGCCAGCAGCTTACGGCCGAAGGACTACAATGAGCAGTTCTTC,CASSLRPKDYNEQFF
TRBV10-1,TRBD1,TRBJ2-7,.,TGCGCCAGCAGTACAGGGGACAGGGGCTACGAGCAGTACTTC,CASSTGDRGYEQYF
TRBV5-1,TRBD1,TRBJ1-1,.,TGCGCCAGCAGCTCAGACAGGGTAGGGAGTACTGAAGCTTTCTTT,CASSSDRVGSTEAFF
TRBV7-9,.,TRBJ1-1,.,TGTGCCAGCAGTCAAAGTGGGAGCACTGAAGCTTTCTTT,CASSQSGSTEAFF
TRBV4-2,.,TRBJ1-4,.,TGTGCCAGCAGCCCCCAGGGAGCTAATGAAAAACTGTTTTTT,CASSPQGANEKLFF
TRBV5-6,.,TRBJ1-3,.,TGTGCCAGCAGCTTGGACGGCTCTGGAAACACCATATATTTT,CASSLDGSGNTIYF
TRBV6-5,.,TRBJ1-2,.,TGTGCCAGCAGTTCAGCAGGGTACTATGGCTACACCTTC,CASSSAGYYGYTF
TRBV30,TRBD2,TRBJ2-3,.,TGTGCCTGGAGTGTCGGGCGGGGGGGAGGCACAGATACGCAGTATTTT,CAWSVGRGGGTDTQYF
TRBV30,.,TRBJ2-1,.,TGTGCCTGGAGCCCTATGAATGAGCAGTTCTTC,CAWSPMNEQFF
TRBV30,.,TRBJ2-3,.,TGTGCCTGGAGTGTAGGACTCGGGCCAGATACGCAGTATTTT,CAWSVGLGPDTQYF
TRBV21-1,.,TRBJ2-7,.,TGTGCCAGCAGCAAGGGACAGGCCAGCTCCTACGAGCAGTACTTC,CASSKGQASSYEQYF
TRBV27,TRBD1,TRBJ1-2,.,TGTGCCAGCAGTCTGGGACAGGGTATCTATGGCTACACCTTC,CASSLGQGIYGYTF
TRBV5-1,TRBD2,TRBJ2-1,.,TGCGCCAGCCAAACCGATAGCGGGGGCTCCTACAATGAGCAGTTCTTC,CASQTDSGGSYNEQFF
TRBV11-2,TRBD2,TRBJ2-7,.,TGTGCCAGCAGCTTAAACCCTAGCGGGAGTGGCGAGCAGTACTTC,CASSLNPSGSGEQYF
TRBV19,.,TRBJ1-1,.,TGTGCCAGTAGGCTACAGGAGGGAAACACTGAAGCTTTCTTT,CASRLQEGNTEAFF
TRBV6-1,.,TRBJ2-7,.,TGTGCCAGCTTCCCCGGGACTGCCGTCTCCTACGAGCAGTACTTC,CASFPGTAVSYEQYF
TRBV29-1,TRBD1,TRBJ1-4,.,TGCAGCGTTGACAGACAGGGGCGAAATGAAAAACTGTTTTTT,CSVDRQGRNEKLFF
TRBV20-1,.,TRBJ2-5,.,TGCAGTGCTACGGCTTCGGAGACCCAGTACTTC,CSATASETQYF
TRBV7-2,.,TRBJ1-1,few,TGTGCCAGCAGCCCACTTCAGGGGAGCCCTGAAGCTTTCTTT,CASSPLQGSPEAFF
TRBV27,.,TRBJ1-1,.,TGTGCCAGCAGTTTACGGGGGTTGTACACTGAAGCTTTCTTT,CASSLRGLYTEAFF
TRBV5-6,.,TRBJ2-3,once,TGTGCCAGCGTAGACACCGGCACAGATACGCAGTATTTT,CASVDTGTDTQYF
TRBV12-5,.,TRBJ2-3,once,TGTGCTAGTGGGACCCGGGGAGATACGCAGTATTTT,CASGTRGDTQYF
TRBV18,.,TRBJ1-2,.,TGTGCCAGCTCACCAGGGAGCCAGGATAACTATGGCTACACCTTC,CASSPGSQDNYGYTF
TRBV25-1,TRBD2,TRBJ2-7,.,TGTGCCAGCAGTGAAGGCGGGAGCTACGAGCAGTACTTC,CASSEGGSYEQYF
TRBV7-2,.,TRBJ2-7,.,TGTGCCAGCAGCCCAGGGTTTTTGCGGGAGCAGTACTTC,CASSPGFLREQYF
TRBV6-1,.,TRBJ2-7,.,TGTGCCAGCATCCTCAGACAGGGACTATACGAGCAGTACTTC,CASILRQGLYEQYF
TRBV10-3,.,TRBJ2-1,.,TGTGCCTCAGGAGGTTTGGGGTACAATGAGCAGTTCTTC,CASGGLGYNEQFF
TRBV28,.,TRBJ2-3,once,TGTGCCAGCAGTTTATGGGGCGGGGGCTCAGATACGCAGTATTTT,CASSLWGGGSDTQYF
TRBV18,TRBD1,TRBJ2-5,.,TGTGCCAGCTCACCTCTCGGACAGGCGGAGACCCAGTACTTC,CASSPLGQAETQYF
TRBV9,TRBD1,TRBJ2-7,.,TGTGCCAGCAGTAAAGGACAGGGTTCCGTCTACGAGCAGTACTTC,CASSKGQGSVYEQYF
TRBV11-2,TRBD1,TRBJ2-7,.,TGTGCCAGCAGGCCCGGGACAGGGGGCAACGAGCAGTACTTC,CASRPGTGGNEQYF
TRBV9,.,TRBJ2-1,.,TGTGCCAGCAGTTCCTCTGGGAGCTCCTACAATGAGCAGTTCTTC,CASSSSGSSYNEQFF
TRBV7-8,TRBD2,TRBJ2-3,.,TGTGCCAGCAGCCCGCGGCTGGAAGCGGGATTCACAGATACGCAGTATTTT,CASSPRLEAGFTDTQYF
TRBV7-2,.,TRBJ1-2,.,TGTGCCAGCAGCTTAGCCGGGTTAGGCTACACCTTC,CASSLAGLGYTF
TRBV19,.,TRBJ2-3,.,TGTGCCAGTAGTATGTTCGGGGCAGCTAGCACAGATACGCAGTATTTT,CASSMFGAASTDTQYF
TRBV9,TRBD1,TRBJ2-3,.,TGTGCCAGCAGCCCGGGACAGGGATTCCTCCCGCAGTATTTT,CASSPGQGFLPQYF
TRBV30,TRBD1,TRBJ1-1,.,TGTGCCTGGAGGGAAGGGAGCAAGGGGGCCTCGAACACTGAAGCTTTCTTT,CAWREGSKGASNTEAFF
TRBV5-6,.,TRBJ1-3,.,TGTGCCAGCAGCTTGGGTATAGCTGGAAACACCATATATTTT,CASSLGIAGNTIYF
TRBV25-1,TRBD2,TRBJ2-2,.,TGTGCCAGCAACCGGGAGGCTCCCGGGGAGCTGTTTTTT,CASNREAPGELFF
TRBV11-3,.,TRBJ2-2,.,TGTGCCAGCAGCTTAGAGGCCAACACCGGGGAGCTGTTTTTT,CASSLEANTGELFF
TRBV7-2,TRBD1,TRBJ2-5,.,TGTGCCAGCAGCTTACGGGGACAGGGTCAAGAGACCCAGTACTTC,CASSLRGQGQETQYF